Sequencing of this T cell receptor beta chain was carried out in a study of Graves' ophthalmopathy and Graves' hyperthyroidism. In germline, CDR1 is MRHNA, CDR2 SNTAGT. The trim removed 2 bases at V and 2 bases at J, leaving 9 bases unmatched. This CDR3 is built from 17 residues. Researchers took RNA transcripts and amplified TCR beta CDR3 regions from them. RT-PCR was first run with HTBI primers, then multiplex PCR in a second round. MiXCR, run by TCRdb on the multiplex PCR reads, gives a single entry per CDR3 protein. The sample contains 300,000 to 500,000 distinct CDR3 sequences, over 15% of which appear only once.

The sequence was collected from a young woman with stable Graves' hyperthyroidism. Sequenced input: peripheral blood. The chain links TRBV6-4 to TRBJ2-7, with 10 positions matching TRBD2. The DNA of the CDR3 is TGTGCCAGCAGTGACCCCTCTACTAGCGGGGTACCCTACGAGCAGTACTTC. It is translated as CASSDPSTSGVPYEQYF.